Shown below are 24 T cell receptor beta chains from a single sample sequenced in a study of CD8+ T cells in alopecia areata. cDNA reverse transcribed from extracted RNA served as the sequencing template. Data came from immunoSEQ multiplex PCR; TCRdb stores just in-frame clones and leaves some out. The sample yields about 280,000 clones, 58% seen once. As to treatment: oral pan-JAK inhibitor, 5-10 mg twice daily. Here the sequenced sample was CD4+ T cells sorted from blood, taken at week 24, from a patient treated with tofacitinib. The receptors originated from a human donor with alopecia areata.

The gene calls are TRBV6-5 and TRBJ2-2; no firm D call. The CDR3 runs to 14 residues. V lost 2 bases, J lost 3 bases, and 7 bases lay in between. Germline-derived CDR1 and CDR2 are MNHEY and SVGAGI. This chain's CDR3 is CASSYGVYTGELFF. CDR3 nucleotides: TGTGCCAGCAGTTACGGGGTGTACACCGGGGAGCTGTTTTTT.

This clone was observed a handful of times. This chain's CDR3 is CASSPGQGMGNQPQHF. The DNA of the CDR3 is TGTGCCAGCTCACCGGGACAGGGGATGGGCAATCAGCCCCAGCATTTT. The rearrangement uses TRBV18 and TRBJ1-5, with 10 bases aligning to TRBD1. Germline V lookup: CDR1 KGHSH, CDR2 LQKENI. CDR3 length equals 16 residues. V lost 3 bases and J lost 2; bases outside the gene matches: 4. Full variable domain (missing parts from reference TRBV18 and TRBJ1-5): NAGVMQNPRHLVRRRGQEARLRCSPMKGHSHVYWYRQLPEEGLKFMVYLQKENIIDESGMPKERFSAEFPKEGPSILRIQQVVRGDSAAYFCASSPGQGMGNQPQHFGDGTRLSIL.

The table lists this clone with a few counts. The rearrangement joins TRBV10-3 to TRBJ1-2; no firm D call. V lost 3 bases to trimming and J lost 2 bases, with 7 bases between them. The CDR3 length is 13 residues. Germline lookup yields CDR1 ENHRY and CDR2 SYGVKD. The CDR3 region has the DNA TGTGCCATCAGTGACCCAGAGAACTATGGCTACACCTTC. Its translation is CAISDPENYGYTF.

The J gene is TRBJ1-2, the V gene TRBV5-1; D is uncertain. V lost 0 bases and J lost 2, with 8 bases in between. Germline loops: CDR1 SGHRS, CDR2 YFSETQ. This CDR3 contains 14 residues. As DNA, the CDR3 is TGCGCCAGCAGCTTGGGGGTGGCAAACTATGGCTACACCTTC. Its translation: CASSLGVANYGYTF.

This chain uses TRBV7-9 with TRBJ1-6, with 8 bases identical to TRBD1. The germline V gene has CDR1 SEHNR and CDR2 FQNEAQ (reference sequence). V trimming: 6 bases; J trimming: 5 bases; junction bases outside the gene matches: 6. The CDR3 length is 15 residues. Here the CDR3 DNA reads TGTGCCAGCAGTGAATACAGGGGGGATAATTCACCCCTCCACTTT. It is translated as CASSEYRGDNSPLHF.

The chain combines TRBV2 with TRBJ2-5; 7 bases match TRBD1. V shed 3 bases and J 4 bases; nucleotides not matched to a gene: 5. Germline lookup yields CDR1 SNHLY and CDR2 FYNNEI. CDR3 length: 14 amino acids. The DNA of the CDR3 is TGTGCCAGCAGTGAGACGGCAGGGGGAGAGACCCAGTACTTC. This sequence encodes CASSETAGGETQYF.

The table lists this clone with a count of one. This rearrangement joins TRBV5-1 to TRBJ2-3; a weak D match, TRBD1 (5 bases). V lost 2 bases, J lost 0 bases, and 13 bases lay in between. This CDR3 is built from 16 residues. In germline, CDR1 is SGHRS, CDR2 YFSETQ. Here the CDR3 reads CASSLGDRRSTDTQYF. The CDR3 coding sequence is TGCGCCAGCAGCTTAGGTGACAGACGTAGCACAGATACGCAGTATTTT.

This clone was observed a few times. The rearrangement links TRBV28 to TRBJ2-5, with D perhaps given as TRBD1 or TRBD2 (5 bases each). Trimming cost V 10 bases and J 0 bases, with 12 bases left between them. Germline V lookup: CDR1 MDHEN, CDR2 SYDVKM. The CDR3 is 13 residues long. CDR3 region: CATRQTNQETQYF. The CDR3 DNA reads as TGTGCCACCAGACAGACTAACCAAGAGACCCAGTACTTC.

DNA of the CDR3: TGTGCCAGCAGTGATCCTTCAGCGGGGTCCCCAGATACGCAGTATTTT. This codes for CASSDPSAGSPDTQYF. The rearrangement joins TRBV28 to TRBJ2-3; TRBD2 agrees at 7 bases. Looked up from germline, CDR1 is MDHEN and CDR2 is SYDVKM. V trimming: 5 bases; J trimming: 4 bases; junction bases outside the gene matches: 12. The CDR3 is 16 amino acids.

The gene calls are TRBV2 and TRBJ1-1; possible D gene TRBD1, 5 bases. Germline V gives CDR1 SNHLY, CDR2 FYNNEI. CDR3 size: 14 residues. V lost 2 bases, J lost 9 bases, and 16 bases lay in between. The CDR3 protein is CASSEFLVQGKAFF. In DNA, the CDR3 is TGTGCCAGCAGTGAATTTTTAGTCCAGGGAAAAGCTTTCTTT.

The V and J genes are TRBV2 and TRBJ1-2; TRBD1 matches 10 bases. The germline V gene has CDR1 SNHLY and CDR2 FYNNEI. The CDR3 consists of 15 residues. The J segment lost 7 bases and the V segment lost 0 bases, leaving 5 bases of the junction unmatched. This CDR3 is CASSEAGDRGSGYTF. In DNA form, the CDR3 reads TGTGCCAGCAGTGAAGCTGGGGACAGGGGTAGTGGCTACACCTTC.

The chain joins TRBV29-1 to TRBJ1-1, with TRBD1 matching 8 bases. Unmatched junction bases numbered 10, after V lost 6 bases and J lost 7 bases. In germline, CDR1 is SQVTM, CDR2 ANQGSEA. There are 13 residues in the CDR3. CDR3 sequence reads: CSVLTGGAGEAFF. The CDR3 nucleotides read TGCAGCGTACTTACAGGGGGTGCGGGTGAAGCTTTCTTT.

The table lists this clone with a few counts. The chain is built from TRBV23-1 and TRBJ1-3, with 9 positions matching TRBD1. TRBV23-1 is filed as an ORF, its function uncertain. CDR3 length: 16 amino acids. The V gene end was trimmed by 9 bases and the J gene end by 3 bases; junction bases not matched to a gene: 12. CDR3 in DNA: TGCGCCAGGCCCATTGGGACAGGGTTCGTTGGAAACACCATATATTTT. Translation: CARPIGTGFVGNTIYF.

This sequence joins TRBV27 and TRBJ2-7; TRBD1 matches at 7 bases. Germline CDR1 is MNHEY and CDR2 is SMNVEV (reference sequence). The CDR3 has 14 residues. The ends lost 5 bases at V and 1 base at J; junction bases unmatched: 5. CDR3 nucleotides: TGTGCCAGCAGTAACCAACAGGGGTCCTACGAGCAGTACTTC. It specifies CASSNQQGSYEQYF.

This clone has at least ten counts. The rearrangement links TRBV2 to TRBJ1-1; 11 nucleotides align to TRBD1. Germline lookup yields CDR1 SNHLY and CDR2 FYNNEI. Trimming at V came to 3 bases and at J to 5 bases, leaving 5 bases not matched to a gene. The CDR3 consists of 15 residues. CDR3 DNA: TGTGCCAGCAGTGACTCCGGGACAGGGGGGACTGAAGCTTTCTTT. The encoded protein is CASSDSGTGGTEAFF. The full variable domain, in which reference TRBV2 and TRBJ1-1 provide the parts outside the CDR3, is EPEVTQTPSHQVTQMGQEVILRCVPISNHLYFYWYRQILGQKVEFLVSFYNNEISEKSEIFDDQFSVERPDGSNFTLKIRSTKLEDSAMYFCASSDSGTGGTEAFFGQGTRLTVV.

Ten or more counts support this clone. The rearrangement uses TRBV6-1 and TRBJ1-5, with D perhaps matching TRBD1 (5 bases). The CDR3 length is 16 residues. Germline-derived CDR1 and CDR2 are MNHNS and SASEGT. V was trimmed by 2 bases and J by 2 bases, leaving 13 bases between them. In nucleotides, the CDR3 is TGTGCCAGCAGTGAAAAAGGGGCAGGCGGCAATCAGCCCCAGCATTTT. Its translation: CASSEKGAGGNQPQHF.

The chain couples TRBV10-3 to TRBJ2-5; 7 bases line up with TRBD2. The CDR3 totals 16 residues. Germline V gene lookup returns CDR1 ENHRY and CDR2 SYGVKD. V dropped 5 bases and J dropped 5; count of bases not matched to a gene: 14. The CDR3 protein is CAISSLEAGEGETQYF. CDR3 DNA: TGTGCCATCAGTTCCCTCGAGGCGGGGGAGGGGGAGACCCAGTACTTC.

This clone was seen only a few times. V is TRBV29-1 and J is TRBJ2-5; 9 nucleotides agree with TRBD1. The ends lost 6 bases at V and 7 bases at J; junction bases unmatched: 9. Germline V gene sequence: CDR1 SQVTM, CDR2 ANQGSEA. The CDR3 has 13 amino acids. DNA for the CDR3: TGCAGCGTAGGACAGGGGCTCCACGGGACCCAGTACTTC. This translates into CSVGQGLHGTQYF.

The V call is TRBV6-1, the J call TRBJ2-5; D is ambiguous. V lost 1 base and J lost 6, with 3 bases in between. Germline loops: CDR1 MNHNS, CDR2 SASEGT. CDR3 size: 11 residues. The CDR3 spells CASSEGKTQYF. CDR3 sequence (DNA): TGTGCCAGCAGTGAAGGGAAGACCCAGTACTTC.

The chain joins TRBV25-1 to TRBJ1-2; perhaps TRBD1 as D (5 bases). Germline CDR1 MGHDK, CDR2 SYGVNS. This CDR3 comprises 11 residues. V was cut by 10 bases and J by 3 bases, with 9 bases left in between. CDR3 DNA sequence: TGTGCCATCAGGGACGACTATGGCTACACCTTC. Its translation is CAIRDDYGYTF.

V and J are TRBV4-2 and TRBJ2-3, with 11 bases fitting TRBD2. V dropped 8 bases and J dropped 1; count of bases not matched to a gene: 8. Germline V gene sequence: CDR1 LGHNA, CDR2 YNFKEQ. The CDR3 has 16 residues. The chain's CDR3 is CASGLAGGPRTDTQYF. The CDR3 coding sequence is TGTGCCAGCGGATTAGCGGGGGGGCCGCGCACAGATACGCAGTATTTT.

In DNA, the CDR3 is TGTGCCAGCAGCCAAGCTAGAAGCGAGACCCAGTACTTC. It translates to CASSQARSETQYF. The rearrangement joins TRBV4-2 to TRBJ2-5, with no clear D. Deletions cut 1 base from V and 5 bases from J, with 8 bases between. This CDR3 contains 13 residues. Germline V gene lookup returns CDR1 LGHNA and CDR2 YNFKEQ.

The chain links TRBV7-6 to TRBJ2-5; 11 bases map to TRBD2. This CDR3 comprises 15 residues. Trimming at V came to 2 bases and at J to 1 base, leaving 0 bases not matched to a gene. Germline V gene data show CDR1 as SGHVS and CDR2 as FNYEAQ. This CDR3 reads CASSLLAGGQETQYF. The CDR3 bases are TGTGCCAGCAGCTTACTAGCGGGGGGCCAAGAGACCCAGTACTTC.

In DNA form, the CDR3 reads TGTGCCAGCAGCTTAGGACTAGGTGGCTACACCTTC. It is translated as CASSLGLGGYTF. The V call is TRBV7-9, the J call TRBJ1-2; no clear D gene. The CDR3 spans 12 residues. The germline gives CDR1 SEHNR, CDR2 FQNEAQ (reference sequence). V was cut by 1 base and J by 7 bases, with 7 bases left in between.